This TCR beta chain was profiled in a study of brain T cells in children with intractable seizures. Clones were sequenced by immunoSEQ multiplex PCR, and TCRdb holds only the in-frame ones, with some missing. The sample carries about 350,000 clones, over 90% recorded once. V lost 0 bases and J lost 3; bases outside the gene matches: 4. The V gene's germline CDR1 is MRHNA and CDR2 SNTAGT. This CDR3 has 16 amino acids. Documented time point: blood from clinic visit 5 months post-surgery; TSC patient then seizure free. Sequencing was limited to surgery cases with top T cell transcript signatures in brain tissue. Patients received at least one anti-epileptic drug before surgery. Remarks on this clone: The antigen is unknown.

General study results and limits: Only CDR3 sequence similarity suggested viral specificity, without known HCMV serostatus. Clones missing pre-surgery may reflect undersampling of that blood sample.

The specimen comprised peripheral blood, sampled roughly 5 months after surgery. This receptor was obtained from a boy under two years old with tuberous sclerosis and intractable seizures. The chain couples TRBV6-4 to TRBJ2-3; 9 nucleotides match TRBD2. CDR3 nucleotides: TGTGCCAGCAGTGACTCGGGCGGGGGGGCGACAGATACGCAGTATTTT. Its translation is CASSDSGGGATDTQYF.